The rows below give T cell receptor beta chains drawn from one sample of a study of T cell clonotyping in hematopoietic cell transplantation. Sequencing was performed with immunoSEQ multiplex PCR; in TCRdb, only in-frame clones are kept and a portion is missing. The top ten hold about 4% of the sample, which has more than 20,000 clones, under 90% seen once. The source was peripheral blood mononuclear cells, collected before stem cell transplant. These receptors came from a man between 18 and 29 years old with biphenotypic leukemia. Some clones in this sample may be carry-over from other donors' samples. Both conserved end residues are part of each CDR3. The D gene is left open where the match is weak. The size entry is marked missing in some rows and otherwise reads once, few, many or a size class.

CDR3nt: TGTGCCAGCAGCTTTCAGACAGGGCCCTCCTACGAGCAGTACTTC
CDR3aa: CASSFQTGPSYEQYF
abundance: NA
v_gene: TRBV11-2
j_gene: TRBJ2-7
d_gene: TRBD1

CDR3nt: TGTGCCAGCAGCTGGGCCAACTATGGCTACACCTTC
CDR3aa: CASSWANYGYTF
abundance: NA
v_gene: TRBV5-6
j_gene: TRBJ1-2
d_gene: NA

CDR3nt: TGTGCCATCAGTGAGCCGGGCTTCTACGAGCAGTACTTC
CDR3aa: CAISEPGFYEQYF
abundance: once
v_gene: TRBV10-3
j_gene: TRBJ2-7
d_gene: NA

CDR3nt: TGTGCCAGCAGCTTAACCCCGCTCGAGCGCGAGCAGTACTTC
CDR3aa: CASSLTPLEREQYF
abundance: NA
v_gene: TRBV7-2
j_gene: TRBJ2-7
d_gene: NA

CDR3nt: TGTGCCAGCAGTTTAGGCATGCAGCATAATTCACCCCTCCACTTT
CDR3aa: CASSLGMQHNSPLHF
abundance: NA
v_gene: TRBV27
j_gene: TRBJ1-6
d_gene: NA

CDR3nt: TGTGCCAGCAGTGATCGGCCGGGGTCGCAGTACTTC
CDR3aa: CASSDRPGSQYF
abundance: NA
v_gene: TRBV2
j_gene: TRBJ2-7
d_gene: NA

CDR3nt: TGTGCCAGCGGCCCAGGACAGGGGAAGCAGTACTTC
CDR3aa: CASGPGQGKQYF
abundance: NA
v_gene: TRBV19
j_gene: TRBJ2-7
d_gene: TRBD1

CDR3nt: TGTGCCAGTAGTATAGTGGGGCAGGGTGGCACTGAAGCTTTCTTT
CDR3aa: CASSIVGQGGTEAFF
abundance: once
v_gene: TRBV19
j_gene: TRBJ1-1
d_gene: NA

CDR3nt: TGTGCCACCAGCTCCAGGGATACCAATATCATGAACACTGAAGCTTTCTTT
CDR3aa: CATSSRDTNIMNTEAFF
abundance: NA
v_gene: TRBV15
j_gene: TRBJ1-1
d_gene: NA

CDR3nt: TGTGCCAGCAGCGTAGACTCTCTCTTGGAGACCCAGTACTTC
CDR3aa: CASSVDSLLETQYF
abundance: NA
v_gene: TRBV9
j_gene: TRBJ2-5
d_gene: NA

CDR3nt: TGTGCCAGCAGCTTGTTTAGCGGGAGCACTTTGGAGACCCAGTACTTC
CDR3aa: CASSLFSGSTLETQYF
abundance: NA
v_gene: TRBV11-3
j_gene: TRBJ2-5
d_gene: TRBD2

CDR3nt: TGTGCCAGCAGCCAAGATGGGGTGAAGGGGCCAGATACGCAGTATTTT
CDR3aa: CASSQDGVKGPDTQYF
abundance: NA
v_gene: TRBV4-2
j_gene: TRBJ2-3
d_gene: NA

CDR3nt: TGTGCCAGTAGTATACAGGGAGGGGGCGCCGGCTACAATGAGCAGTTCTTC
CDR3aa: CASSIQGGGAGYNEQFF
abundance: NA
v_gene: TRBV19
j_gene: TRBJ2-1
d_gene: NA

CDR3nt: TGTGCCAGCAGCCCTTATAGCGGGAGGGCCATAGATACGCAGTATTTT
CDR3aa: CASSPYSGRAIDTQYF
abundance: NA
v_gene: TRBV9
j_gene: TRBJ2-3
d_gene: TRBD2

CDR3nt: TGTGCCAGCATGGGACAGCCCTCTGGAAACACCATATATTTT
CDR3aa: CASMGQPSGNTIYF
abundance: NA
v_gene: TRBV6-1
j_gene: TRBJ1-3
d_gene: TRBD1